This T cell receptor beta chain was documented in a study of blood T cells in healthy people across ages (dated by TCRdb to 2015 to 2017). Regarding the complete study: Template switching captured roughly one uniquely barcoded TCR beta cDNA molecule per two T cells in model experiments. Donors were grouped into four age groups: young (average roughly 17 years), middle-aged (39), aged (around 62) and long-lived (about 82). To avoid experimental bias, donors of different ages were distributed randomly across sequencing lanes. Age-related changes in TCR beta repertoire diversity were measured in the study by deep sequencing normalized with unique cDNA molecular identifiers. Two additional independent replicas of 1 million unique cDNA reads from the same blood draw were analyzed for two donors (one aged 18 to 30 and one aged 80 or older). What the study reported, not specific to this receptor: Estimates of total diversity based on one million sequenced T cells were regarded as lower bounds and as underestimates. Donor CMV infection status was unknown, potentially confounding age-related changes in expanded clonotypes. Conclusive comparison of naive and antigen-experienced compartments was prevented by the profiling of bulk unsorted PBMCs. Observed TCR beta diversity per million T cells fell roughly linearly with age, and a significant reduction was already apparent by age around 39. Compared with the aged group, the long-lived group had more naive CD4+ T cells, fewer expanded clones and increased TCR diversity, a pattern suggesting age selection. Observed TCR beta diversity correlated strongly with the percentage of naive T cells measured by flow cytometry.

Systemically healthy Caucasian individuals from Russia, some 36 in total and aged about 6 to 95 years, were included as donors. Each donor gave about 9.7 milliliters of peripheral blood, drawn into EDTA-treated Vacutainer tubes. Ficoll-Paque density-gradient centrifugation was used to isolate PBMCs, with at least 6.5 million per sample. Total RNA was extracted from PBMCs with Trizol reagent, with at least 5 micrograms obtained per sample. For every donor, flow cytometry on a PBMC aliquot measured the percentage of naive CD45RAhigh/CD27high T cells. The CDR3 measures 17 amino acids from cysteine to phenylalanine. Of all the DNA, just the CDR3 is kept, 51 bases in frame from base 1. CDR1 and CDR2 are read off the germline V gene as MGHRA and YSYEKL. V is trimmed back by 3 bases and J by 5 bases, and the junction contains 11 bases that no gene match accounts for. About this clonotype: Its antigen has not been determined. The input lacks base qualities; no much larger clone sits a single base away.

The library was made by 5' RACE. Sequencing relied on an Illumina HiSeq 2500. A second PCR of roughly 7 to 11 cycles was performed with a sample-barcoded 5' primer and a J-beta primer mix. A unique molecular identifier was introduced onto each TCR beta cDNA molecule by a template-switch 5' adaptor carrying 12 random nucleotides. At least 2.5 million CDR3-containing paired-end reads were obtained from each sample. First-strand cDNA was synthesized from all RNA with the Mint cDNA synthesis kit, primed by a TRBC-specific oligonucleotide. After uracil-DNA glycosylase treatment, a first 18-cycle PCR used universal primers M1SS and BC2_uni_R on all cDNA. In the original analysis: For normalization, 1 million high-quality reads were randomly selected from each sample, with every read carrying a distinct molecular identifier. Instead of being binned into consensus sequences, reads with shared molecular identifiers were discarded. CDR3 identification, clonotype clustering and error correction used MiTCR with a Q25 quality threshold and the strictest error-elimination algorithm. A nonparametric unseen species model using Euler transformation provided a lower-bound estimate of total TCR beta diversity. TCRdb took the public reads, trimmed them with fastp at Q25, ran MiXCR for clone calling and kept in-frame beta chains. When rows share a CDR3 protein, they turn into one entry using the most common DNA and genes. These V and J calls derive from TCRdb rather than the authors' analysis. This sample gives roughly 900,000 distinct CDR3 sequences in total; roughly 48% of them show up just once. The biggest ten clones account for 13% of the sample.

Sequencing input: blood. This sequence originates from a man under 40 in good health. The receptor chain draws on TRBV4-1 and TRBJ2-2; 8 nucleotides in the junction match TRBD1. This receptor carries the CDR3 CASSQPSEGQDTGELFF. The nucleotide sequence reads TGCGCCAGCAGCCAGCCCTCCGAGGGACAGGATACCGGGGAGCTGTTTTTT.